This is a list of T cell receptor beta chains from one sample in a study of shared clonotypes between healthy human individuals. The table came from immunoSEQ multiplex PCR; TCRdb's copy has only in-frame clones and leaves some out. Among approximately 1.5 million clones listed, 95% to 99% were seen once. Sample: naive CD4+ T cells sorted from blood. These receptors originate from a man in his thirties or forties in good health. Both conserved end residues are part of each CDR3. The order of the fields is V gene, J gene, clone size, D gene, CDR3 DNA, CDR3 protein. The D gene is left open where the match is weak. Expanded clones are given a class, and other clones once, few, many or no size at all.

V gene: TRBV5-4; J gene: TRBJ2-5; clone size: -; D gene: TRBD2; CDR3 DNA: TGTGCCAGCAGCGAGGAAAAGGGACTAGGAATAGTAAGGACCCAGTACTTC; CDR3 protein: CASSEEKGLGIVRTQYF
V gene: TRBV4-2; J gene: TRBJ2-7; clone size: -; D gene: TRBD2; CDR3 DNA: TGTGCCAGCAGCCAAGAAGGGACTAGCGGCCATTACGAGCAGTACTTC; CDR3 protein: CASSQEGTSGHYEQYF
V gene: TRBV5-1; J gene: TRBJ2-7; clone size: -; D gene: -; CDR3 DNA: TGCGCCAGCAGCTTGGATTTAGCGCTCGAGCAGTACTTC; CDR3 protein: CASSLDLALEQYF
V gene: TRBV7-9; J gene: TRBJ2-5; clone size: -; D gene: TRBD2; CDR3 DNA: TGTGCCAGCAGCAGACTAGCGGGAGAGACCCAGTACTTC; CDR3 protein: CASSRLAGETQYF
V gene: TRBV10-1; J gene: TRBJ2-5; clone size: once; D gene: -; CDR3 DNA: TGCGCCAGCAGTGAGGGGGACGGGGCAGCGGTGACCCAGTACTTC; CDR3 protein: CASSEGDGAAVTQYF
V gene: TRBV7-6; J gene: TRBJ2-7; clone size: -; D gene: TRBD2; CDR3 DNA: TGTGCCAGCAGCTTAGCGGGGGAAGCGGGAGGGCTTCAGTACTTC; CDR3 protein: CASSLAGEAGGLQYF
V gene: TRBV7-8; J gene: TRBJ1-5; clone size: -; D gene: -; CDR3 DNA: TGTGCCAGCAGCTTAGTCGACCAGCCCCAGCATTTT; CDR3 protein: CASSLVDQPQHF
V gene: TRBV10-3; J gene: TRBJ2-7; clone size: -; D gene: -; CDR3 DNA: TGTGCCACCTCCATTATAAGGGAGACAGCCTACGAGCAGTACTTC; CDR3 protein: CATSIIRETAYEQYF
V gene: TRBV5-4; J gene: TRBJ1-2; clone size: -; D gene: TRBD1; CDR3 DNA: TGTGCCAGCAGCGGGGTGCAGGGGGAGGGTGGCTACACCTTC; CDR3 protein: CASSGVQGEGGYTF
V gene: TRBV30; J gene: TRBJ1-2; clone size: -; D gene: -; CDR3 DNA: TGTGCTCACGGAGATTACTATGGCTACACCTTC; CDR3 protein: CAHGDYYGYTF
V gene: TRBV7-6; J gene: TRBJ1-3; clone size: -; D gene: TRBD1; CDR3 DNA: TGTGCCAGCAGCTTAGAGGCAGGGGGGCCGGGAAACACCATATATTTT; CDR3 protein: CASSLEAGGPGNTIYF
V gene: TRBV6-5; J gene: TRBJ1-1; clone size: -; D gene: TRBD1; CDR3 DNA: TGTGCCAGCAGGATGGACAGGGGCTTTGAAGCTTTCTTT; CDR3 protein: CASRMDRGFEAFF
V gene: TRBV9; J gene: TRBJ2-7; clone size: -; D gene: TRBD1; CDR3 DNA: TGTGCCAGCAGCGTAGGAGGGACAGGGGACTACGAGCAGTACTTC; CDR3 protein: CASSVGGTGDYEQYF
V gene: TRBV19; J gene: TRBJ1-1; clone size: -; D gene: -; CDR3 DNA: TGTGCCAGTAGTCCGGGACTTGGGTGGACTGAAGCTTTCTTT; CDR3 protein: CASSPGLGWTEAFF
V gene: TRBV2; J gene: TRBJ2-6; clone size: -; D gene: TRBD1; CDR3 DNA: TGTGCCAGCAGTGACGGGGACAGCCGACTGTTTGGGGCCAACGTCCTGACTTTC; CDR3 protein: CASSDGDSRLFGANVLTF
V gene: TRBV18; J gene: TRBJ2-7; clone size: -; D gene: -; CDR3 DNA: TGTGCCAGCTCGCCCAGACAGGCCTACGAGCAGTACTTC; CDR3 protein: CASSPRQAYEQYF
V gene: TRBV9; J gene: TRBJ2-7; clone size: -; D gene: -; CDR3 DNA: TGTGCCAGCAGCGTAGCGTTAGGGGGCGAGCAGTACTTC; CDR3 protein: CASSVALGGEQYF
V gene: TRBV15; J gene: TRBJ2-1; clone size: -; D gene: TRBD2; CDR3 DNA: TGTGCCACCAGCAGAGCTTTTACATTCGGGACTAGGAGTGTGTTCAATGAGCAGTTCTTC; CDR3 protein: CATSRAFTFGTRSVFNEQFF
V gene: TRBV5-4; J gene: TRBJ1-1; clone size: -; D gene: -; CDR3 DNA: TGTGCCAGCAGCTCCCCGCGGAGAGTAACTGAAGCTTTCTTT; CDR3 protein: CASSSPRRVTEAFF
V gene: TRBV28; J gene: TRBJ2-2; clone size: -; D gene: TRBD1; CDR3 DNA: TGTAAGGGACAGGGGCACCCGAACACCGGGGAGCTGTTTTTT; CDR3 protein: CKGQGHPNTGELFF
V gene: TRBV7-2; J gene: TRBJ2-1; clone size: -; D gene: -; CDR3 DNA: TGTGCCAGCAGCTACGTGTTGGCGGAGCAGTTCTTC; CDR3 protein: CASSYVLAEQFF
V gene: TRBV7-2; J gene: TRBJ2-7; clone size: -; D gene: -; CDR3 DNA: TGTGCCAGCAGAAATTACGTGACGGACGAGTACTTC; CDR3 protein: CASRNYVTDEYF
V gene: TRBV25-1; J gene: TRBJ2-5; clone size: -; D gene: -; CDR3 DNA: TGTGCCAGCAGTGAATATCGGCAGGCGTCGCAAGAGACCCAGTACTTC; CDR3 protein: CASSEYRQASQETQYF
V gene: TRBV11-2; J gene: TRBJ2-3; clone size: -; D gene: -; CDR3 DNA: TGTGCCAGCAGCTTCCTACAGTCTAGCACAGATACGCAGTATTTT; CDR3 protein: CASSFLQSSTDTQYF
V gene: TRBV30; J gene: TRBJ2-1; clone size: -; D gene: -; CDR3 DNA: TGTGCCTGGAGGGCTAGCGCCTACAATGAGCAGTTCTTC; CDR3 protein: CAWRASAYNEQFF
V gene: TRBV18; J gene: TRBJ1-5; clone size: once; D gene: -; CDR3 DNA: TGTGCCAGCTCACCAACCGGAGACCCCAATCAGCCCCAGCATTTT; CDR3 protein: CASSPTGDPNQPQHF
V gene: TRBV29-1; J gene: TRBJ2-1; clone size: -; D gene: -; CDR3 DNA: TGCAGCGTTGACGTAAACCGGGCCTCATGGGGCAATGAGCAGTTCTTC; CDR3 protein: CSVDVNRASWGNEQFF
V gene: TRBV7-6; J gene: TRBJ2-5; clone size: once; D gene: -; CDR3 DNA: TGTGCCAGCAGCCCAGGGGTGGAAGAGACCCAGTACTTC; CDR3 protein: CASSPGVEETQYF
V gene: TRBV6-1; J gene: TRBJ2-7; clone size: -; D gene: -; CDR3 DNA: TGTGCCAGCAGGGTTACAGTAACCTACGAGCAGTACTTC; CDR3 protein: CASRVTVTYEQYF
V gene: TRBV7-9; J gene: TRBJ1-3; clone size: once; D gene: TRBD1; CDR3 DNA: TGTGCCAGCAGCTCCCGGGACAGACTCTCTGGAAACACCATATATTTT; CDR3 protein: CASSSRDRLSGNTIYF
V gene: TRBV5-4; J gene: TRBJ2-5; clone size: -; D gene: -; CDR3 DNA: TGTGCCTACTCGAGTGGGTGGCAAGAGACCCAGTACTTC; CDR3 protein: CAYSSGWQETQYF
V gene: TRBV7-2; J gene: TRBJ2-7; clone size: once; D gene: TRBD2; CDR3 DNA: TGTGCCAGCAGCTTAGGTCTAGCGGGAGGGCCTCAGCAGTACTTC; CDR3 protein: CASSLGLAGGPQQYF
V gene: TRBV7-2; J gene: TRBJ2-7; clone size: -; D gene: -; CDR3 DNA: TGTGCCAGCAGCTTAAATTTAGGCTGGAGTTCAGTCGAGCAGTACTTC; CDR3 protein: CASSLNLGWSSVEQYF
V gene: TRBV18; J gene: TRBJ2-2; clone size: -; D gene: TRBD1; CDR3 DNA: TGTGCCAGCTCACGAGACAGGGGGCCAACCGGGGAGCTGTTTTTT; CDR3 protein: CASSRDRGPTGELFF
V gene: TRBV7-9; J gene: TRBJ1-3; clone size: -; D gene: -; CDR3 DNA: TGTGCCAGCAGCTTAGAGCAGGGATTCTGGTTAAACACCATATATTTT; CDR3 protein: CASSLEQGFWLNTIYF
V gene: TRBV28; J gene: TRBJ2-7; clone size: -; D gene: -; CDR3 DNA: TGTGCCAGCAATCTGGCAGGGAACGAGCAGTACTTC; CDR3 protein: CASNLAGNEQYF
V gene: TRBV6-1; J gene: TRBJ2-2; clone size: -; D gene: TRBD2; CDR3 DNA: TGTGCCAGCCGAAGACTAGCGGGAAACACCGGGGAGCTGTTTTTT; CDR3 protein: CASRRLAGNTGELFF
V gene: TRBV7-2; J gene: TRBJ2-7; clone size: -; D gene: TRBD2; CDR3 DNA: TGTGCCAGCAGCTTATGGGGAGGGACCTTATACGAGCAGTACTTC; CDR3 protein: CASSLWGGTLYEQYF
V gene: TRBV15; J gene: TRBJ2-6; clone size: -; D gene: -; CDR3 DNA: TGTGCCACCAGCAGAGATCCCCAGGGCCCAGGAGGGGCCAACGTCCTGACTTTC; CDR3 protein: CATSRDPQGPGGANVLTF
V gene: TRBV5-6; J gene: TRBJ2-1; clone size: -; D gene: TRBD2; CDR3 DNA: TGTGCCAGCAGCCGGACTAGCGGGAGAAGTTATGAGCAGTTCTTC; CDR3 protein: CASSRTSGRSYEQFF
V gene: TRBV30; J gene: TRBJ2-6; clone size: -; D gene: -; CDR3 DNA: TGTGCCTGGAGTGCCCTGACCGGGGCCAACGTCCTGACTTTC; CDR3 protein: CAWSALTGANVLTF
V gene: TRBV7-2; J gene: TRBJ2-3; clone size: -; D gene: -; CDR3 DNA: TGTGCCAGCAGCGGGTACGTGACTAGCACAGATACGCAGTATTTT; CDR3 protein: CASSGYVTSTDTQYF
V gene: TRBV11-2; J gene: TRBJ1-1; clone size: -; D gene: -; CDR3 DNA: TGTGCCAGCAGCTTAGATGAAGCAGGTGAAGCTTTCTTT; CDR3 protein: CASSLDEAGEAFF
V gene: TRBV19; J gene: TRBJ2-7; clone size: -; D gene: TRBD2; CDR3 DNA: TGTGCCAGTACCCAGACCGGGACTAGCGGTTACGAGCAGTACTTC; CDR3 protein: CASTQTGTSGYEQYF
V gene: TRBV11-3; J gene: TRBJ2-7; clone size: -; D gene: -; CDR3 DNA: TGTGCCAGCAGCCGGGACTCCTACGAGCAGTACTTC; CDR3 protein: CASSRDSYEQYF
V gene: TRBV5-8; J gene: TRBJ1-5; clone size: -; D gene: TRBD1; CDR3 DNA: TGTGCCAGCAGCCCACCGACAGGGGGCGAGGGCAATCAGCCCCAGCATTTT; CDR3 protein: CASSPPTGGEGNQPQHF
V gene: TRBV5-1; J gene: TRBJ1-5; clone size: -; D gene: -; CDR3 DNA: TGCGCCAGCAGCTTGGATCCAGGGGAGAATGGTCAGCCCCAGCATTTT; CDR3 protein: CASSLDPGENGQPQHF
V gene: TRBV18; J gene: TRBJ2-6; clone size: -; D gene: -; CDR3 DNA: TGTGCCAGCTCAGCCAGGGACTCCGGGGCCAACGTCCTGACTTTC; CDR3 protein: CASSARDSGANVLTF
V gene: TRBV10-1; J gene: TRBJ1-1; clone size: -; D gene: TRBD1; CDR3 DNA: TGCGCCAGCAGTAAACAGGGGCTGAGCACTGAAGCTTTCTTT; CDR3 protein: CASSKQGLSTEAFF
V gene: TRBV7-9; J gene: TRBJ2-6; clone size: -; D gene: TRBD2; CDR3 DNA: TGTGCCAGCAGCCCGGGACTAGCGGGAACTGGGGCCAACGTCCTGACTTTC; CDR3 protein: CASSPGLAGTGANVLTF
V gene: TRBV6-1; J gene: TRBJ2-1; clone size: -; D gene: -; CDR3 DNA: TGTGCCAGCAGTGAAGCGGGGTCCTACAATGAGCAGTTCTTC; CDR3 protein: CASSEAGSYNEQFF
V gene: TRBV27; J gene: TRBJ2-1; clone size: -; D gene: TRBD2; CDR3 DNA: TGTGCCAGCAGTTTAACCCCCGTACTAGCGGCCTACAATGAGCAGTTCTTC; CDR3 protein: CASSLTPVLAAYNEQFF
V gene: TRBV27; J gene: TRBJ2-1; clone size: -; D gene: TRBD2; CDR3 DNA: TGTGCCAGCAGTTCGCCAGTGCGGCGGGCGGGGCTAGCGGGATACAATGAGCAGTTCTTC; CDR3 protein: CASSSPVRRAGLAGYNEQFF
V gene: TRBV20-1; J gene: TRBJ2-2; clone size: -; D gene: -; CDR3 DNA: TGCAGTGCTAGGCAGAGGGGGGAGCTGTTTTTT; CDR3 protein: CSARQRGELFF
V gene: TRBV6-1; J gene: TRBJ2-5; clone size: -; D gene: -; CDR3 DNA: TGTGCCAGCAGTGAAAGGGGGTTTGGGGTAGAGACCCAGTACTTC; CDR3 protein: CASSERGFGVETQYF
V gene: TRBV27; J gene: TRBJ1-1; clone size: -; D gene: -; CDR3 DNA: TGTGCCAGCAGTTTAAGGTCTCACGAACAATTCGGGGGCACTGAAGCTTTCTTT; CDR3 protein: CASSLRSHEQFGGTEAFF
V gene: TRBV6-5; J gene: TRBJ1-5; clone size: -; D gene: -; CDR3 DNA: TGTGCCAGCAGTGAAAGGGGGCAGCCCCAGCATTTT; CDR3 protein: CASSERGQPQHF
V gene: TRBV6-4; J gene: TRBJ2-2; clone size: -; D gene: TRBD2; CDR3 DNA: TGTGCCAGCAGTGACGGCTTAGGGACTAGCGGGAGGATCACCGGGGAGCTGTTTTTT; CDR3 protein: CASSDGLGTSGRITGELFF
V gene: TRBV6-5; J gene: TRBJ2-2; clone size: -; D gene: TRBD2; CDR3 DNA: TGTGCCAGCTGGGACCGGGAGGAGAACACCGGGGAGCTGTTTTTT; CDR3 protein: CASWDREENTGELFF